The 9 T cell receptor gamma chains reported below all come from one sample, sequenced in a study of human gamma delta and Vdelta1 T cells. TCRdb re-identified clones in the PCR reads via CATT. The table includes several thousand gamma-chain clones, around 42% detected once. These TCRs' antigens remain unknown. The sample comprised Vdelta1 gamma-delta T cells from blood grown in culture (DOT cells). Receptors were obtained from a human donor in good health.

The table lists this clone with a few counts. This chain links TRGV4 with TRGJ1 or TRGJ2. Germline CDR1 EGSTGY, CDR2 YDSYTSSV. V lost 2 bases, J lost 9 bases, and 4 bases stayed unmatched. There are 11 residues in the CDR3. The CDR3: CATWDDGKKLF. DNA for the CDR3: TGTGCCACCTGGGATGATGGTAAGAAACTCTTT.

The rearrangement joins TRGV8 to TRGJ1 or TRGJ2. V lost 2 bases, J lost 9 bases, and 4 bases stayed unmatched. CDR1 is VENAVY and CDR2 is YDSYNSRV in the germline V gene. CDR3 length equals 11 residues. CDR3 in amino acids: CATWDNPKKLF. The DNA for the CDR3 is TGTGCCACCTGGGATAATCCTAAGAAACTCTTT.

This clone occurred a few times. The V and J genes are TRGV8 and TRGJ1 or TRGJ2. CDR1 is VENAVY, CDR2 YDSYNSRV, per germline. CDR3 length: 11 residues. J was trimmed by 10 bases and V by 3 bases; bases with no gene match: 6. The CDR3 loop is CATWDSGKKLF. The CDR3 nucleotides read TGTGCCACCTGGGATTCGGGAAAGAAACTCTTT.

V is TRGV4 and J is TRGJP1. CDR1 and CDR2 (germline): EGSTGY, YDSYTSSV. The CDR3 loop spans 14 amino acids. J was trimmed by 4 bases and V by 3 bases; bases with no gene match: 5. This chain's CDR3 is CATWDNYTGWFKIF. CDR3 bases: TGTGCCACCTGGGATAATTACACTGGTTGGTTCAAGATATTT.

The chain uses TRGV2 and TRGJP2. V lost 5 bases and J lost 5; bases outside the gene matches: 2. The CDR3 runs to 12 residues. The V gene's germline CDR1 is EGSNGY and CDR2 YDSYNSKV. The CDR3 region is CATWASDWIKTF. CDR3 DNA sequence: TGTGCCACCTGGGCAAGTGATTGGATCAAGACGTTT.

J is TRGJ1 or TRGJ2 and V is TRGV2. Germline V lookup: CDR1 EGSNGY, CDR2 YDSYNSKV. With 0 bases clipped from V and 8 bases from J, the junction kept 4 bases outside the gene matches. The CDR3 length is 12 residues. The CDR3 DNA reads as TGTGCCACCTGGGACGGGCCACATAAGAAACTCTTT. It yields the protein CATWDGPHKKLF.

The chain combines TRGV4 with TRGJP2. The V gene's germline CDR1 is EGSTGY and CDR2 YDSYTSSV. There are 15 residues in the CDR3. With V trimmed by 3 bases and J by 0 bases, 4 bases remained unmatched. DNA for the CDR3: TGTGCCACCTGGGATTTCGATAGTAGTGATTGGATCAAGACGTTT. It yields the protein CATWDFDSSDWIKTF.

This chain connects TRGV9 to TRGJ1 or TRGJ2. Trimming at V came to 2 bases and at J to 5 bases, leaving 9 bases not matched to a gene. The V gene's germline CDR1 is GITISATS and CDR2 ISYDGTV (reference sequence). The CDR3 spans 14 residues. The CDR3 nucleotides are TGTGCCTTGTGGGAGGCTTTAAGGGATTATAAGAAACTCTTT. It translates to CALWEALRDYKKLF.

V usage is TRGV8 and J usage is TRGJ1 or TRGJ2. With 2 bases clipped from V and 3 bases from J, the junction kept 10 bases outside the gene matches. CDR3 length equals 15 residues. Looked up from germline, CDR1 is VENAVY and CDR2 is YDSYNSRV. The CDR3 DNA is TGTGCCACCTGGGATACTCGAAGGGCTTATTATAAGAAACTCTTT. As protein: CATWDTRRAYYKKLF.